This T cell receptor beta chain stems from a study of blood T cell repertoires in COVID-19. Study-level background: Samples came from the United States, Italy and Spain, spanning acute and convalescent COVID-19. T cells, B-cell-depleted T cells, or PBMCs provided the cDNA or gDNA that served as material.

This CDR3 is 16 amino acids long. V lost 0 bases and J 1 base, leaving 13 bases between the germline ends. Germline V lookup: CDR1 LGHNA, CDR2 YSLEER. Libraries were prepared by immunoSEQ multiplex PCR; TCRdb keeps only in-frame clonotypes and omits some of them. The sample includes about 150,000 clones, more than 75% of them seen just once. Participants were aged about 18 to 90 years, lived in 25 or so US areas, and enrolled virtually. Cohorts were based on clinical histories the participants reported. This sequence originates from a woman aged 25-40 years with acute COVID-19. The chain is built from TRBV4-3 and TRBJ2-7, with a tentative D call TRBD1 (6 bases). Source material: PBMCs or T cells enriched from blood (not recorded which). The CDR3 is CASSQEPGALSYEQYF. For the CDR3, the DNA is TGCGCCAGCAGCCAAGAACCAGGGGCCCTATCCTACGAGCAGTACTTC.